Included here is one T cell receptor (beta chain) sequence, with context. Its antigen target is currently unknown. Per-base quality was not reported, and no clone a single base away is much larger than it. The CDR3 holds 15 amino acids from the cysteine to the phenylalanine. The entry retains the CDR3 DNA only, 45 bases that are in frame from base 1. CDR1 SNHLY and CDR2 FYNNEI are derived from the germline V gene. V loses 4 bases at its end and J loses 2 bases; junction bases beyond the gene matches: 2. This record belongs to a study of OX40 agonist ivuxolimab in advanced cancers. Regarding the research as a whole: The costimulatory receptor OX40 (CD134) was targeted by ivuxolimab, a fully human IgG2 agonistic monoclonal antibody. Peripheral TCRbeta sequencing was intended to test whether TCR sequence diversity was altered and clonal T-cell expansion was caused by ivuxolimab. Intravenous ivuxolimab was administered to patients every 2 weeks at six dose levels: 0.01, 0.1, 0.3, 1.5, 3 and 10 mg/kg. Of the approximately 50 patients in dose escalation, about 20 had hepatocellular carcinoma, about 15 had melanoma, 9 had renal cell carcinoma and 9 had head and neck cancer. In the dose-escalation cohort, around 80% of patients were male, and the mean age was 60 years with a range of about 20 to 80. The paper reports the monotherapy dose-escalation portion (N of about 50 patients) of the phase I ivuxolimab trial. Prior anti-PD-1, anti-PD-L1 or anti-CTLA-4 therapy was permitted, and checkpoint inhibitors had been received by about two fifths of dose-escalation patients. Partial responses occurred in three dose-escalation patients: two with cutaneous melanoma and one with hepatocellular carcinoma. General study outcomes and caveats: Partial responders in the 0.1-3.0 mg/kg groups had among the lowest normalized peripheral clonal expansion, especially among CD8+ T cells. Low levels of normalized T-cell clonal expansion were also seen in some patients who did not respond. Clonal expansion of both CD4+ and CD8+ blood T cells was observed from baseline to week 6 at doses 0.1 to 3.0 mg/kg. After ivuxolimab, CD8+ T cells had more expanded clones than CD4+ T cells on average. The antigen specificity of the peripheral T cells that underwent clonal expansion was not determined.

Patients with a history of autoimmune disease or receiving systemic immunosuppression were excluded from the trial. Peripheral blood for TCR sequencing was collected from all dose cohorts at baseline, on cycle 4 day 1, and on cycle 7 day 1. The samples were drawn from a first-in-human, open-label, multicenter phase I dose-escalation trial of ivuxolimab. Adults with locally advanced or metastatic head and neck squamous cell, hepatocellular, melanoma or renal cell carcinoma were enrolled in the trial. Before TCR sequencing, CD4+ and CD8+ T cells were separately sorted from peripheral blood. To sequence the TCRbeta CDR3 region, genomic DNA was isolated from the sorted cells. TCRbeta CDR3 regions were sequenced using the immunoSEQ Assay. TCRdb took this table from immuneACCESS and kept in-frame rearrangements with V and J called. Such tables lack part of the clones; where checked against another copy, unresolved V genes explain under half of the gap, and the rest is unexplained. Recorded for this sample are tens of thousands of clones; over 60% of them occurred a single time. Approximately 20% of the sample goes to the ten largest clones.

Source: CD4+ or CD8+ T cells sorted from blood, taken in a trial of the OX40 agonist ivuxolimab. This chain is built from TRBV2 and TRBJ1-1; 12 nucleotides in the junction match TRBD1. This TCR was sampled from an adult with an advanced solid tumor such as melanoma, head and neck, liver or kidney cancer. This receptor carries the CDR3 CASSAGQGANTEAFF. The nucleotide sequence reads as follows: TGTGCCAGCAGTGCGGGACAGGGGGCTAACACTGAAGCTTTCTTT.